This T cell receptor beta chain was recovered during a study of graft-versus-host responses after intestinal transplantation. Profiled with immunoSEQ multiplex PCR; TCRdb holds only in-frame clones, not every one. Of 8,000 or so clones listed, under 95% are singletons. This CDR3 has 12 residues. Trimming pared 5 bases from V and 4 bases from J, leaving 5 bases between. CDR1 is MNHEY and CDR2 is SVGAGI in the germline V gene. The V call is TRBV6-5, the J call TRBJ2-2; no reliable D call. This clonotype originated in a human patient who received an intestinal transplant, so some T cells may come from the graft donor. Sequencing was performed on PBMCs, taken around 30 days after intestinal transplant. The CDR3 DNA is TGTGCCAGCAGTCCGGTCACCGGGGAGCTGTTTTTT. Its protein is CASSPVTGELFF.